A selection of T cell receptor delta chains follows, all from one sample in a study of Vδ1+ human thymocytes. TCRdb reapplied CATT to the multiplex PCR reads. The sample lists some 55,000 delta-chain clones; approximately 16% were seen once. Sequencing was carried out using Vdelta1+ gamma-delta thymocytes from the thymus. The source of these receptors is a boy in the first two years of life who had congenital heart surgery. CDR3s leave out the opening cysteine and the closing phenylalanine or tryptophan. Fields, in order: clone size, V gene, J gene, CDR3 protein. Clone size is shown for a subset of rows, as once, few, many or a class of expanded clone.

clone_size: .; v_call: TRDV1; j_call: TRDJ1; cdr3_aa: ALDSALSYGWGMPYTDKLI
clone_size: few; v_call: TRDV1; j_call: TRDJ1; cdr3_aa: ALGELTGGYTDKLI
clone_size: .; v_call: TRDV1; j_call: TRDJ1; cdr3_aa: ALGELIGPPTAKLI
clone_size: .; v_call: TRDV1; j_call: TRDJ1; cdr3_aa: ALGGPKGSYRGHTDTDKLI
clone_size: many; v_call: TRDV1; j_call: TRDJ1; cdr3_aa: ALGETDKLI
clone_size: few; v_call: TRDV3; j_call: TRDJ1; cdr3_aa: AFLPLRRLGDIDKLI
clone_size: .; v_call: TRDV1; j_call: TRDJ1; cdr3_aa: ALGILPPYWGIMYSDKLI
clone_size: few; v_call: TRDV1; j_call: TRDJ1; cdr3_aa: ALGGSPRWALYHTDKLI
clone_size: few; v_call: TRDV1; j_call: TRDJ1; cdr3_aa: ALGEQDEEVGPENTDKLI
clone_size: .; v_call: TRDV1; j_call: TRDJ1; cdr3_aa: ALGEYGGTFTDKLI
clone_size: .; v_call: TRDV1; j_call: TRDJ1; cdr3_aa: ALGEIFLTPDKLI
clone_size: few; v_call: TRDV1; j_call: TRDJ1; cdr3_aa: ALGGAFLPLGDNFSDKLI
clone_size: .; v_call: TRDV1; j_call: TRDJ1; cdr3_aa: ALGEPARDPGISNKLI
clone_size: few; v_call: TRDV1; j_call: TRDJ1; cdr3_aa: ALGEGPLEVLGTSAKLI
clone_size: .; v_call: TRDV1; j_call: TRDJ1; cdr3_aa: ALGELITHPAWGIMDDKLI
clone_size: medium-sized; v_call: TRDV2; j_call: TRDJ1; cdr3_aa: ACALYWGIRNTDKLI
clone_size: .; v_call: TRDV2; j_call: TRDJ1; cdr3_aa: ACGRPYWGIPRTDKLI
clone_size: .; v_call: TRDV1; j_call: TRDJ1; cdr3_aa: ALGEVYEEEYGDKLI
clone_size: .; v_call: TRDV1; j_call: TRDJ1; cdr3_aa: ALGELLHWGIPGQLI
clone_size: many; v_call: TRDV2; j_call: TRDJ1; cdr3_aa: ACDTELVLGVLRPDKLI
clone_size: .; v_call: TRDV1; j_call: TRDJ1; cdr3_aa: ALGERGGAYRYTDKLI
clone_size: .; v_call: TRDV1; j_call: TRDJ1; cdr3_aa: APGDAAGGPQTDKLI
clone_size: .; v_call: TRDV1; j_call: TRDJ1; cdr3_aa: ALGGRTRWGIGYTDKLI
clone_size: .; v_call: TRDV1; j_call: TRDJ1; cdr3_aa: ALDIRPNHWGIRHTDKLI
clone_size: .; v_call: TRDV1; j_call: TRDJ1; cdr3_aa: ALGEGDTRADKLI
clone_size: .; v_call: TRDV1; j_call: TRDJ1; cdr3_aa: ALGELRSGHFLPITGGYVLI
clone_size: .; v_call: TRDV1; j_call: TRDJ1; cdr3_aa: ALGELGAGDRTDKLI
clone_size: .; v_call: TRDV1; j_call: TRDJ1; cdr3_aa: ALGERSTDPGDCPRYTDKLI
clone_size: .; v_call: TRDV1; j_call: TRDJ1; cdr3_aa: ALGVKLLPTSTGGPSANKLI
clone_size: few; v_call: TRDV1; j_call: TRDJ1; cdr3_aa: ALGELPLGANTDKLI
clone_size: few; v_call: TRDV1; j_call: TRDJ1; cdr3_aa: ALGELRGVPFLQPVLGDRYTDKLI
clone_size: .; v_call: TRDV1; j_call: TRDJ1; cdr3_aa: ALGGTGTYRGGNGTDKLI